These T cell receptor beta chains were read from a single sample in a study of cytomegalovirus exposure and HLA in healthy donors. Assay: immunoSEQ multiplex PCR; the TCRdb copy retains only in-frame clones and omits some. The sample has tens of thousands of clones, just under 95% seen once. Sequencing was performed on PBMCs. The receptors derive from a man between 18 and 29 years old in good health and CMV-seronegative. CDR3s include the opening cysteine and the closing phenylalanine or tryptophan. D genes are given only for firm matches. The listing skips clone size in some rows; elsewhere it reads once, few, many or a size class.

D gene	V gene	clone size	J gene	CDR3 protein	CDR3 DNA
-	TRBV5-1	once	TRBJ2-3	CASSWRRREFGTDTQYF	TGCGCCAGCAGCTGGCGTCGCAGGGAATTCGGGACAGATACGCAGTATTTT
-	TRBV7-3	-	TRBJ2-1	CASSFEAEGYNEQFF	TGTGCCAGCAGCTTCGAAGCGGAGGGGTACAATGAGCAGTTCTTC
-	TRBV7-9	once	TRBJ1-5	CASSLGQTYSNQPQHF	TGTGCCAGCAGCTTAGGACAGACTTATAGCAATCAGCCCCAGCATTTT
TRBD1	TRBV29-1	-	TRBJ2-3	CSAAVIEGQGLTDMQYF	TGCAGCGCCGCCGTAATTGAGGGACAGGGGCTCACAGATATGCAGTATTTT
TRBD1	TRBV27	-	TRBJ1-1	CASSSALRAGTGLHVIF	TGTGCCAGCAGTTCCGCCCTCCGAGCCGGGACAGGGCTACATGTAATCTTT
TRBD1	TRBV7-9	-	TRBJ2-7	CASSRTGYEQYF	TGTGCCAGCAGCAGGACAGGATACGAGCAGTACTTC
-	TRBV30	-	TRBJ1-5	CAWSVGGVSNQPQHF	TGTGCCTGGAGTGTAGGAGGGGTCAGCAATCAGCCCCAGCATTTT
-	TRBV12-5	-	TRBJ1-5	CASGLIQTGNQPQHF	TGTGCTAGTGGTTTGATTCAGACAGGCAATCAGCCCCAGCATTTT
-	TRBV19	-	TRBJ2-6	CASSGTGTPSGANVLTF	TGTGCCAGTAGTGGTACCGGGACTCCCTCTGGGGCCAACGTCCTGACTTTC
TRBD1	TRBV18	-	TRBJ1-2	CASSSIRGGIGDGYTF	TGTGCCAGCTCATCGATCCGAGGGGGCATTGGGGACGGCTACACCTTC
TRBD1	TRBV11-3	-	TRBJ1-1	CASKIGTGTEAFF	TGTGCCAGCAAAATAGGGACAGGAACTGAAGCTTTCTTT
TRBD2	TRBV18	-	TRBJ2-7	CASSPPSGRGYEQYF	TGTGCCAGCTCACCACCCAGCGGGAGGGGCTACGAGCAGTACTTC
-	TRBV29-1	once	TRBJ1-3	CSVDRLDFSGNTIYF	TGCAGCGTTGATCGCCTCGACTTCTCTGGAAACACCATATATTTT
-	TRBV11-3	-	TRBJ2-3	CASSLRTDTQYF	TGTGCCAGCAGCCTCCGCACAGATACGCAGTATTTT
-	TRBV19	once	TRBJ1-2	CATLRDFNYGYTF	TGTGCCACCCTCCGGGACTTTAACTATGGCTACACCTTC
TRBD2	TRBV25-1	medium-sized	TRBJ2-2	CASSDQGLETGELFF	TGTGCCAGCAGTGATCAGGGACTAGAAACCGGGGAGCTGTTTTTT
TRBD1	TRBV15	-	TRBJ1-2	CATSPGQLANYGYTF	TGTGCCACCAGCCCGGGACAGTTAGCTAACTATGGCTACACCTTC
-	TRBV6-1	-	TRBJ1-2	CASSDVGGGFYGYTF	TGTGCCAGCAGTGATGTCGGGGGGGGATTCTATGGCTACACCTTC
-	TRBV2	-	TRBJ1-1	CASRREGNTEAFF	TGTGCCAGCAGGCGAGAGGGGAACACTGAAGCTTTCTTT
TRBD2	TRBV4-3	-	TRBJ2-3	CASSPVTSGSSADTQYF	TGCGCCAGCAGCCCGGTTACTAGCGGGAGTTCCGCAGATACGCAGTATTTT
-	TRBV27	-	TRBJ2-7	CASSFYLQAGRFSYEQYF	TGTGCCAGCAGTTTTTACCTACAGGCGGGGCGATTCTCCTACGAGCAGTACTTC
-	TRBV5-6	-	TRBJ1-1	CASSPVRNTEAFF	TGTGCCAGCAGCCCCGTCAGGAACACTGAAGCTTTCTTT
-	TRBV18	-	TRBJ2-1	CASSPRRELDEQFF	TGTGCCAGCTCACCACGGCGGGAATTGGATGAGCAGTTCTTC
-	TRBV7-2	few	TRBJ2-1	CASTPTRTYNEQFF	TGTGCCAGCACGCCGACGAGGACCTACAATGAGCAGTTCTTC
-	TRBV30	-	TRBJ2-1	CAWTGSPGYNEQFF	TGTGCCTGGACCGGGTCCCCCGGGTACAATGAGCAGTTCTTC
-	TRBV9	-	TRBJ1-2	CASSVGSGVGYTF	TGTGCCAGCAGCGTAGGCTCAGGGGTTGGCTACACCTTC
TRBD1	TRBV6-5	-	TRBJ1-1	CASKHRGLLNTEAFF	TGTGCCAGCAAACACAGGGGGTTATTGAACACTGAAGCTTTCTTT
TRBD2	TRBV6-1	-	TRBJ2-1	CASSSSGVGNEQFF	TGTGCCAGCAGCTCTAGCGGGGTCGGAAATGAGCAGTTCTTC
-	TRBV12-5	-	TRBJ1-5	CASGIGTPRGQPQHF	TGTGCTAGTGGCATTGGGACTCCCCGGGGTCAGCCCCAGCATTTT
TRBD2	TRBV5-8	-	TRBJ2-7	CASPDKRGPGEQYF	TGTGCCAGCCCGGATAAGCGGGGGCCCGGCGAGCAGTACTTC
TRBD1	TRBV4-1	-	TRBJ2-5	CASSPIRGRDRAQETQYF	TGCGCCAGCAGCCCGATACGGGGACGGGACAGGGCCCAAGAGACCCAGTACTTC
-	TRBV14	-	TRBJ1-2	CASSPAGPGRHYGYTF	TGTGCCAGCAGCCCCGCGGGACCCGGGAGACACTATGGCTACACCTTC
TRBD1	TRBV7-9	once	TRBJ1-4	CASSPTGYNEKLFF	TGTGCCAGCAGCCCGACAGGGTATAATGAAAAACTGTTTTTT
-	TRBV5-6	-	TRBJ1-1	CASSSLQGEAFF	TGTGCCAGCAGCTCCCTACAGGGTGAAGCTTTCTTT
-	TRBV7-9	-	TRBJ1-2	CASSLDPGLYGYTF	TGTGCCAGCAGCTTAGATCCAGGGTTATATGGCTACACCTTC
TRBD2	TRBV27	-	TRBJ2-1	CASSLHPGGPGRDEQFF	TGTGCCAGCAGTTTACACCCGGGGGGTCCCGGCCGGGATGAGCAGTTCTTC
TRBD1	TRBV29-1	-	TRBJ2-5	CSVPGQGLETQYF	TGCAGCGTTCCGGGACAGGGGTTAGAGACCCAGTACTTC
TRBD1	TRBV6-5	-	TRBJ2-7	CASRKPGGSYEQYF	TGTGCCAGCAGAAAGCCAGGGGGCTCCTACGAGCAGTACTTC
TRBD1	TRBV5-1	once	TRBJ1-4	CASRLGSRGLNEKLFF	TGCGCCAGCAGGCTTGGGTCCAGGGGGCTCAATGAAAAACTGTTTTTT
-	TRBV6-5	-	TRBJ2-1	CASSYGGVNEQFF	TGTGCCAGCAGTTACGGAGGAGTCAATGAGCAGTTCTTC
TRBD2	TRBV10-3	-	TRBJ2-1	CATSVMVAGGPSRDNEQFF	TGTGCCACCTCTGTGATGGTAGCGGGAGGGCCGAGTAGGGACAATGAGCAGTTCTTC
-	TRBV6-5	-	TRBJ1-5	CASSYGRTNQPQHF	TGTGCCAGCAGTTACGGGAGGACAAATCAGCCCCAGCATTTT
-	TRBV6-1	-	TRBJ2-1	CASSGRDWNYNEQFF	TGTGCCAGCAGTGGCCGGGACTGGAATTACAATGAGCAGTTCTTC
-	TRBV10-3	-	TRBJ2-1	CAISEVPGGEQFF	TGTGCCATCAGTGAGGTCCCCGGCGGTGAGCAGTTCTTC
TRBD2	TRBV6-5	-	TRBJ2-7	CASSIRLAPTYEQYF	TGTGCCAGCAGTATACGACTAGCGCCAACCTACGAGCAGTACTTC